These 13 T cell receptor beta chains share one sample of origin, sequenced in a study of blood T cell repertoires in COVID-19. Profiled with immunoSEQ multiplex PCR; TCRdb holds only in-frame clones, not every one. Of tens of thousands of clones listed, about 89% were seen once; the top ten hold 6.9%. The sequencing sample was made of peripheral blood. The origin of the receptors is a man between 60 and 75 years old with active or convalescent COVID-19.

This chain's CDR3 is CASSQSGSGGGYEQYF. Written as DNA, the CDR3 is TGTGCCAGCAGCCAATCGGGGTCGGGGGGCGGTTACGAGCAGTACTTC. The gene calls are TRBV3-1 (or the pseudogene TRBV3-2) and TRBJ2-7, with D perhaps TRBD2 (7 bases). This CDR3 comprises 16 residues. Germline V lookup: CDR1 LGHDT, CDR2 YNNKEL (reference sequence). Trimming shortened V by 2 bases and J by 4 bases, and 18 bases separated the two germline ends.

This clone was observed a few times. The gene calls are TRBV6-5 and TRBJ1-2, with a weak D call TRBD1 (5 bases). The CDR3 is 15 residues long. In germline, CDR1 is MNHEY, CDR2 SVGAGI. The ends were cut back, 6 bases at V and 4 bases at J, with 18 bases in the middle. The CDR3 reads CASSLFKETVYGYTF. CDR3 in DNA: TGTGCCAGCAGCCTCTTCAAAGAGACAGTCTATGGCTACACCTTC.

The chain combines TRBV7-2 with TRBJ1-5; TRBD1 agrees at 10 bases. V dropped 4 bases and J dropped 4; count of bases not matched to a gene: 4. The CDR3 runs to 15 residues. Germline loops: CDR1 SGHTA, CDR2 FQGNSA. CDR3 loop: CASSSDRGQNQPQHF. As DNA, the CDR3 is TGTGCCAGCAGCTCAGACAGGGGGCAGAATCAGCCCCAGCATTTT.

The chain couples TRBV2 to TRBJ1-5; the D gene is possibly TRBD1 (6 bases). Per the germline V gene, CDR1 is SNHLY and CDR2 is FYNNEI. The CDR3 totals 14 residues. With 2 bases removed from V and 3 bases from J, the gap between germline ends came to 8 bases. CDR3 region: CASSEQGNNQPQHF. The CDR3 coding sequence is TGTGCCAGCAGTGAACAGGGGAACAATCAGCCCCAGCATTTT.

V and J are TRBV5-1 and TRBJ2-1, with a weak D call TRBD2 (7 bases). This CDR3 spans 16 amino acids. Trimming took off 10 bases at V and 3 bases at J, with 23 bases between the two ends. The V gene's germline CDR1 is SGHRS and CDR2 YFSETQ. The chain's CDR3 is CAREGGGTGLYNEQFF. CDR3 DNA sequence: TGCGCCCGCGAGGGGGGGGGAACAGGGCTCTACAATGAGCAGTTCTTC.

The V gene is TRBV18, the J gene TRBJ2-1; D perhaps matches TRBD2 (6 bases). Germline assignment: CDR1 KGHSH and CDR2 LQKENI. The CDR3 extends over 15 amino acids. The germline V and J ends were trimmed by 2 bases and 6 bases, with 14 bases remaining between them. CDR3 sequence reads: CASSPVGTVGNEQFF. The CDR3 region has the DNA TGTGCCAGCTCACCAGTCGGGACTGTTGGCAATGAGCAGTTCTTC. The full variable domain, with the rest looked up from reference TRBV18 and TRBJ2-1, is NAGVMQNPRHLVRRRGQEARLRCSPMKGHSHVYWYRQLPEEGLKFMVYLQKENIIDESGMPKERFSAEFPKEGPSILRIQQVVRGDSAAYFCASSPVGTVGNEQFFGPGTRLTVL.

There are a few counts of this clone. The rearrangement joins TRBV20-1 to TRBJ1-1, with a tentative D call TRBD1 (6 bases). Germline values: CDR1 DFQATT, CDR2 SNEGSKA (reference sequence). The V gene lost 4 bases and the J gene lost 12 bases, with 15 bases spanning the gap. The CDR3 totals 11 residues. The CDR3 nucleotides are TGCAGTGCTACCGAGGGGGGGTGGTCTTTCTTT. As protein: CSATEGGWSFF.

This sequence joins TRBV11-2 and TRBJ1-1; tentative D call: TRBD1 (5 bases). CDR1 is SGHAT, CDR2 FQNNGV, per germline. V lost 5 bases and J lost 6, with 22 bases in between. The CDR3 is 16 amino acids. The CDR3 reads CASSPMIGAFAAEAFF. The CDR3 nucleotides are TGTGCCAGCAGCCCTATGATAGGGGCATTTGCCGCTGAAGCTTTCTTT.

The chain is built from TRBV5-5 and TRBJ2-7; 7 positions match TRBD2. The germline gives CDR1 SGHKS, CDR2 YYEKEE (reference sequence). The J segment lost 4 bases and the V segment lost 1 base, leaving 8 bases of the junction unmatched. The CDR3 is 15 residues long. The CDR3 region is CASSLNGGGLYEQYF. DNA for the CDR3: TGTGCCAGCAGCTTGAATGGGGGAGGGTTATACGAGCAGTACTTC.

The chain combines TRBV5-5 with TRBJ2-3, with 8 bases lining up with TRBD1. This CDR3 region has 15 residues. CDR1 and CDR2 from the germline V gene are SGHKS and YYEKEE (reference sequence). V gave up 0 bases and J gave up 1 base; unmatched junction bases: 1. CDR3 region: CASSLVTGGTDTQYF. The CDR3 coding sequence is TGTGCCAGCAGCTTGGTGACAGGGGGCACAGATACGCAGTATTTT.

The chain is built from TRBV7-2 and TRBJ2-3; 8 bases line up with TRBD2. CDR1 SGHTA and CDR2 FQGNSA come from the germline V gene. V lost 4 bases to trimming and J lost 5 bases; unmatched junction nucleotides: 8. CDR3 size: 15 residues. This CDR3 is CASSSTGGPLDTQYF. DNA of the CDR3: TGTGCCAGCAGCTCCACGGGGGGGCCATTAGATACGCAGTATTTT.

The rearrangement uses TRBV18 and TRBJ2-3; 9 bases match TRBD2. V gave up 3 bases and J gave up 6 bases; unmatched junction bases: 7. Germline CDR1 reads KGHSH; CDR2 reads LQKENI. The CDR3 runs 15 residues. The CDR3 sequence: CASSPYSSGADTQYF. As DNA, the CDR3 is TGTGCCAGCTCACCGTATTCTAGCGGGGCTGATACGCAGTATTTT.

The V call is TRBV18, the J call TRBJ2-1, with 8 bases fitting TRBD2. This CDR3 has 15 amino acids. V was pared by 2 bases and J by 5 bases, with 5 bases of the junction left unmatched. Germline CDR1 KGHSH, CDR2 LQKENI. The CDR3 loop reads CASSPGLALNNEQFF. The CDR3 bases are TGTGCCAGCTCACCAGGACTAGCCCTAAACAATGAGCAGTTCTTC.